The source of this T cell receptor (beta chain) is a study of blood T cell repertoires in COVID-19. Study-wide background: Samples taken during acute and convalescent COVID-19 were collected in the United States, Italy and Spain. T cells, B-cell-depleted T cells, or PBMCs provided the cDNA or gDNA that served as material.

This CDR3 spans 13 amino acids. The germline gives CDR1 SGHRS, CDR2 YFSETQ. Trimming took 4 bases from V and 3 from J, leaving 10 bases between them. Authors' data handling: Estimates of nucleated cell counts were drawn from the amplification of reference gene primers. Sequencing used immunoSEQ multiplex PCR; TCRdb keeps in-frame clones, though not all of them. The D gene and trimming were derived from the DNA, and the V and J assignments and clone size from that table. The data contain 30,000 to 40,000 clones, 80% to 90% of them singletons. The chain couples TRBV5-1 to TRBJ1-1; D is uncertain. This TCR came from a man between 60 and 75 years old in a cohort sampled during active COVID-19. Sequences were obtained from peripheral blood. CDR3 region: CASSQTSHTEAFF. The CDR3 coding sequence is TGCGCCAGCAGCCAAACAAGTCACACTGAAGCTTTCTTT.